The clone carrying this T cell receptor beta chain appeared a few times. Since all of the isolated RNA was reverse transcribed, expressed TCRB transcripts were what got sequenced. Generated by immunoSEQ multiplex PCR, the TCRdb table keeps only in-frame clones and is missing some. Among about 270,000 clones listed, 12% to 15% were seen once. This record comes from a study of beta chain features in type 1 diabetes. This sequence was found in a woman aged 40 to 50 in good health. The sequenced sample was naive CD4+ T cells from blood.

Here the CDR3 DNA reads TGTGCCATCAGCCTCAGGGATTTCCCAGATACGCAGTATTTT. It is translated as CAISLRDFPDTQYF. The V and J genes are TRBV10-3 and TRBJ2-3; weak D call: TRBD1 (5 bases). CDR1 and CDR2 (germline): ENHRY, SYGVKD. V lost 6 bases and J lost 4, with 14 bases in between. CDR3 size: 14 residues.